This TCR beta chain came from a study of shared clonotypes between healthy human individuals. Using around 180 ng DNA, 30,000 or so T cell genomes, the sorted-subset replicate PCRs were run. Here immunoSEQ multiplex PCR was the method, and the copy in TCRdb shows in-frame clones only, minus some. The sample has 2.5 million or so clones, roughly 92% seen once. The receptor was derived from a man between 18 and 35 years old in good health. The sample comprised naive CD4+ T cells sorted from blood. Subset: CD45RA+ positively selected.

This CDR3 is CASRGIGLAGEEQFF. CDR3 DNA sequence: TGTGCCAGCAGGGGAATTGGACTAGCGGGGGAGGAGCAGTTCTTC. The chain employs TRBV4-2 and TRBJ2-1; 13 bases map to TRBD2. CDR3 length equals 15 residues. V trimming: 6 bases; J trimming: 10 bases; junction bases outside the gene matches: 9. CDR1 is LGHNA and CDR2 is YNFKEQ in the germline V gene.